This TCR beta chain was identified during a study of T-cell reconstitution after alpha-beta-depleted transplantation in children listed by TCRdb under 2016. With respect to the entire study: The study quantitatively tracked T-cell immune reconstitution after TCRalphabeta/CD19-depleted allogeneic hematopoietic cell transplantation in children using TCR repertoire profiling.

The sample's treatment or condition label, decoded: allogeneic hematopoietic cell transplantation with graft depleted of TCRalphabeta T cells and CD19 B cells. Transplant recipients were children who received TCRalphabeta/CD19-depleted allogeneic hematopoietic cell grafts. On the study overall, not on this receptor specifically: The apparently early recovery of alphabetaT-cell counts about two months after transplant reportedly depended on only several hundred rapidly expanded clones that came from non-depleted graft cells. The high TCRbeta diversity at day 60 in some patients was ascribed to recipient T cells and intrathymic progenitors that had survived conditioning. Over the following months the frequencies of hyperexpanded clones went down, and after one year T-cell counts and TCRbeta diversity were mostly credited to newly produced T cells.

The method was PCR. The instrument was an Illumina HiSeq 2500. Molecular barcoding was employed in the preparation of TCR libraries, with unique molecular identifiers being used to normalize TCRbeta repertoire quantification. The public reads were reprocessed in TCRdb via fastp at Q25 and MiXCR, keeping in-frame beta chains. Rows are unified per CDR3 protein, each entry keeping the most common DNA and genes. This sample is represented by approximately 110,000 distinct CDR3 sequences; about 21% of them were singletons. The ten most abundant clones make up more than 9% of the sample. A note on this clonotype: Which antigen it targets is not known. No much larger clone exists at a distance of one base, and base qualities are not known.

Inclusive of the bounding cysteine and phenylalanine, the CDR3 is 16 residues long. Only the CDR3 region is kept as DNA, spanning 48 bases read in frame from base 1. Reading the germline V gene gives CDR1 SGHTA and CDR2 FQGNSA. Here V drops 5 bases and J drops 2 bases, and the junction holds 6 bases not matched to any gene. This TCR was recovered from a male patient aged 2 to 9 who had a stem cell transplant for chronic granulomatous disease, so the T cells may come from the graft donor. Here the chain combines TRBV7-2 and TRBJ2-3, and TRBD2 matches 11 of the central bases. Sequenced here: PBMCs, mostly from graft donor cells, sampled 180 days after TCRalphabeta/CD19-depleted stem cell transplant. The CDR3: CASSPGLAEITDTQYF. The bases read TGTGCCAGCAGCCCGGGACTAGCGGAAATCACAGATACGCAGTATTTT.